This entry features one T cell receptor beta chain sequence. Antigen unknown. This specimen comes from a study of shared clonotypes between healthy human individuals. Study-level findings and limits: Measured sharing among donors was expected to vary with sequencing depth.

This CDR3 is 15 amino acids long. Germline CDR1 reads SGHRS; CDR2 reads YFSETQ. Trimming removed 0 bases from V and 6 bases from J, with 16 bases in between. Assay: immunoSEQ multiplex PCR; the TCRdb copy retains only in-frame clones and omits some. The profile covers around 1.9 million clones, with roughly 93% appearing a single time and approximately 1.7% taken by the ten largest. CD45RO-negative, CCR7-selected cells formed the naive CD8 fraction, which excluded terminally differentiated effector memory CD45RA+ cells. Sequences were obtained from naive CD8+ T cells from PBMCs. The receptor was derived from a man aged 18 to 29 in good health. Some clones in this sample may be carry-over from other donors' samples. This chain links TRBV5-1 with TRBJ2-7; D remains ambiguous. The CDR3 sequence: CASSLEVGVRIEQYF. The CDR3, as DNA: TGCGCCAGCAGCTTGGAGGTTGGGGTCCGAATCGAGCAGTACTTC. The complete variable domain, with remaining parts taken from reference TRBV5-1 and TRBJ2-7, reads KAGVTQTPRYLIKTRGQQVTLSCSPISGHRSVSWYQQTPGQGLQFLFEYFSETQRNKGNFPGRFSGRQFSNSRSEMNVSTLELGDSALYLCASSLEVGVRIEQYFGPGTRLTVT.